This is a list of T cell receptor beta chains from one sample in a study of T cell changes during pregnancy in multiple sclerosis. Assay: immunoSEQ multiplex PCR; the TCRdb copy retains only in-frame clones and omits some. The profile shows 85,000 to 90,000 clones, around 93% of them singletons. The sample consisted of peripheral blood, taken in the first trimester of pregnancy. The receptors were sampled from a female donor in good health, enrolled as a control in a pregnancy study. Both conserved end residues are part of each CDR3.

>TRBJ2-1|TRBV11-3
CASSLEGGVREQFF
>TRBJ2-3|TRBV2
CAVQTGGRSDTQYF
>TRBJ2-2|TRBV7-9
CASSYPVAGELFF
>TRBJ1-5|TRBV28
CAVQYRGNQPQHF
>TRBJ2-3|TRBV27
CASSFGGWSTDTQYF
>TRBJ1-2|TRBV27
CASSLSPRGYGYTF
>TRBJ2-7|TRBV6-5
CASSRRGGEQYF
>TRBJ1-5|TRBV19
CASSIGRQGDPIQPQHF
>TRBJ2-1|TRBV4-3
CASSQDWPGVDEQFF
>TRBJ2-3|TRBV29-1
CSGLPGTDTQYF
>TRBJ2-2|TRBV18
CASSPFSGENTGELFF
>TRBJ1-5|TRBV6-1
CASSYVGSSQHF
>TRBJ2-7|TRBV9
CASSPRDGSSYEQYF
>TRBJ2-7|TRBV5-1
CASFRDRGEQYF
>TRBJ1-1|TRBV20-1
CSARDRTEAFF
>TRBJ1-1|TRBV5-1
CASSFLGGENTEAFF
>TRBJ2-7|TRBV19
CASSEGGGGLRGYEQYF
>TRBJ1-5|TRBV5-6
CASSSGTGYRGNQPQHF
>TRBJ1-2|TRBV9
CASSVYEGTYGYTF
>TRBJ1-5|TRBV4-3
CASSQDQGQPQHF
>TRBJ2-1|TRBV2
CASRTSGGGYEQFF
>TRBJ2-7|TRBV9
CASSAHRGWPYEQYF
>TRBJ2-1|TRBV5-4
CASSFVAGAYNEQFF
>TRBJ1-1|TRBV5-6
CASSLQGEAFF
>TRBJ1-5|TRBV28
CARAFMGQIGNQPQHF
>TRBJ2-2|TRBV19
CATHTPGLNTGELFF
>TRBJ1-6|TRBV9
CASSVGDGGGNSPLHF
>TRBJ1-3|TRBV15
CATMYSGSGNTIYF